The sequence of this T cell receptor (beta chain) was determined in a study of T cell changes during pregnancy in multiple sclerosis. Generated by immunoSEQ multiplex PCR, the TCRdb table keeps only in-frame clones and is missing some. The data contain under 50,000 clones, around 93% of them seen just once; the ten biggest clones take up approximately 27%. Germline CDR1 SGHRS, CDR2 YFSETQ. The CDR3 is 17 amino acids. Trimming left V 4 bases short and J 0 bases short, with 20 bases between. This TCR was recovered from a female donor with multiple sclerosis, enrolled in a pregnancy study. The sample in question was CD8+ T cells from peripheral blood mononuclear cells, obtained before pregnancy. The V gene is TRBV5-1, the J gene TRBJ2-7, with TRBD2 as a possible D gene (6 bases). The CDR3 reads CASSVGRDGTVSYEQYF. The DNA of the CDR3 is TGCGCCAGCAGCGTAGGGCGGGACGGGACGGTCTCCTACGAGCAGTACTTC.